Presented here are 5 T cell receptor beta chains from one specimen sequenced in a study of blood T cells in healthy people across ages. The second PCR ran roughly 6 to 11 cycles with a sample-barcoded 5' primer and J-beta primers. TCRdb re-called the 5' RACE reads with MiXCR, one entry per CDR3 protein. Counted here are around 1,700,000 distinct CDR3 sequences, 28% occurring once; the ten biggest clones make up 7.7%. Sequencing used blood. The source is a woman under 40 in good health.

This clonotype appeared many times. The chain employs TRBV9 and TRBJ2-7; D possibly corresponds to TRBD1 (5 bases). Germline V CDR1 and CDR2: SGDLS, YYNGEE. CDR3 size: 14 residues. V shed 0 bases and J shed 6 bases, with 13 bases lying between them. For the CDR3, the DNA is TGTGCCAGCAGCGTAGGCGACACAGGTCTCGAGCAGTACTTC. Protein sequence: CASSVGDTGLEQYF.

This clonotype came up many times. This chain links TRBV10-1 with TRBJ2-5; D uncertain. Deletions cut 2 bases from V and 5 bases from J, with 9 bases between. CDR1 and CDR2 (germline): WNHNN, SYGVQD (reference sequence). The CDR3 extends over 13 amino acids. In nucleotides, the CDR3 is TGCGCCAGCAGTGAGGGTGGAAAGGAGACCCAGTACTTC. Translation: CASSEGGKETQYF.

Only a few counts were recorded for this clonotype. The genes are TRBV6-6 and TRBJ1-1, with D possibly matching TRBD1 (5 bases). Germline CDR1 reads MNHNY; CDR2 reads SVGAGI (reference sequence). This CDR3 region has 15 residues. V was cut by 6 bases and J by 1 base, with 15 bases left in between. This CDR3 reads CASRPPGRENTEAFF. CDR3 DNA: TGTGCCAGCAGGCCCCCAGGGCGGGAGAACACTGAAGCTTTCTTT.

This clonotype was observed a few times. The chain couples TRBV2 to TRBJ2-5; 8 bases agree with TRBD2. The J call may be incorrect, as the DNA end agrees better with TRBJ2-7. The CDR3 runs 14 residues. The germline CDR1 and CDR2 sequences are SNHLY and FYNNEI. The CDR3 DNA follows: TGTGCCAGCCTCCGTGATAGCGGGGCCAACGAGCAGTACTTC. It specifies CASLRDSGANEQYF.

This chain uses TRBV5-4 with TRBJ2-1; D remains ambiguous. Germline CDR1 SGHNT, CDR2 YYREEE (reference sequence). The CDR3 consists of 16 residues. Trimming removed 0 bases from V and 5 bases from J, with 15 bases in between. The CDR3 nucleotides read TGTGCCAGCAGCTTGGCCGCGCGGCTTCCTAACAATGAGCAGTTCTTC. It is translated as CASSLAARLPNNEQFF.